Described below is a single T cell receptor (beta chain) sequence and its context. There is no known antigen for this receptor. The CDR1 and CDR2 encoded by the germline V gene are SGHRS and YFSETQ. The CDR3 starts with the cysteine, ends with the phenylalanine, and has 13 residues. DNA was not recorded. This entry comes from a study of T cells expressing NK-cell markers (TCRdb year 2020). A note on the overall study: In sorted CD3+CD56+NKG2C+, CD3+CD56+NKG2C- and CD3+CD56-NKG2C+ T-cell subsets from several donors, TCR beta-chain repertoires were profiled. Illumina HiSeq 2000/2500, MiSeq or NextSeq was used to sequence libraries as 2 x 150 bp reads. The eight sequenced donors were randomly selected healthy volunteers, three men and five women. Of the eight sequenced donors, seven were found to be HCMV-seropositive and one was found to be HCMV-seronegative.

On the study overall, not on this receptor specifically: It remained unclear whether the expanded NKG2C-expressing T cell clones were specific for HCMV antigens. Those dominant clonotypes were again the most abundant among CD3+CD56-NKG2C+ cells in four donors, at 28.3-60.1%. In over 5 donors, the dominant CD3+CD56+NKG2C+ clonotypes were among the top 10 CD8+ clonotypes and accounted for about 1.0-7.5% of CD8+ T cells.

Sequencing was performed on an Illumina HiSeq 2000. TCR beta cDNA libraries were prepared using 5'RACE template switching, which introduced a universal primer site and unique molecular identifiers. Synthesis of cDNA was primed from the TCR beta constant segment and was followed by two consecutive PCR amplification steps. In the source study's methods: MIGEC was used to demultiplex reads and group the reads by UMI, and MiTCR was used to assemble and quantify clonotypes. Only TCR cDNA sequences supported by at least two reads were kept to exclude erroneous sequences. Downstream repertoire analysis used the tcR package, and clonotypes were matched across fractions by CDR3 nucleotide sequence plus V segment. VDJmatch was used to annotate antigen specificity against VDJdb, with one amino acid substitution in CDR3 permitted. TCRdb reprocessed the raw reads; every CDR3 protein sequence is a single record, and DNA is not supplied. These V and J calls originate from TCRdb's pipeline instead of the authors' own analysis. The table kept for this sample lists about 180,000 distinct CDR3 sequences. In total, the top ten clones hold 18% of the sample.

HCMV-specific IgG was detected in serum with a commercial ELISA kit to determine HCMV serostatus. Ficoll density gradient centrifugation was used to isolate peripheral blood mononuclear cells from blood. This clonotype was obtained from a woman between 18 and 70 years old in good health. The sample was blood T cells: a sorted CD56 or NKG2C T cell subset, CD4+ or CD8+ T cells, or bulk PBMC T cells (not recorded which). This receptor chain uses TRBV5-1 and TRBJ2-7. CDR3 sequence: CASSKTDSYEQYF.